This TCR beta chain was found in a study of T-cell reconstitution after alpha-beta-depleted transplantation in children. Study-level findings and limits: The main origin of T-cell counts and diversity one year after transplant was newly produced T cells. For some patients, TCRbeta diversity was high at day 60 because of recipient T cells and thymic progenitors that survived. Reports say that about two months after transplant, the alpha-beta T cells came out of several hundred graft clones that had expanded.

As concerns this clonotype: Antigen specificity is unknown.

The CDR3 runs 13 residues. Germline CDR1 and CDR2: ENHRY and SYGVKD. The V end lost 9 bases, the J end lost 8 bases, and 17 bases lay between the germline ends. Using unique molecular identifiers, the investigators prepared the TCRbeta library. A single record per CDR3 protein comes from TCRdb applying MiXCR to the PCR reads. In the table there are about 420,000 distinct CDR3 sequences, roughly 15% of which are singletons. This sample comprised PBMCs, mostly from graft donor cells, obtained 360 days after TCRalphabeta/CD19-depleted stem cell transplant. The sequence derives from a boy under two years old who had a stem cell transplant for Wiskott-Aldrich syndrome, so the T cells may come from the graft donor. The rearrangement links TRBV10-3 to TRBJ2-1, with a possible D match to TRBD2 (5 bases). The CDR3 DNA reads as TGTGCCATGGCGCGAGGGCGGAGTGATGAGCAGTTCTTC. This sequence encodes CAMARGRSDEQFF.